A single sample gave rise to the 32 T cell receptor beta chains below, sequenced in a study of CD8 T cells in Susac syndrome. RNA totalling roughly 0.5 to 1 ug underwent reverse transcription with random hexamers. TCRdb re-called the immunoSEQ multiplex PCR reads with MiXCR, one entry per CDR3 protein. The top ten clones hold 0.24% of a sample with about 69,000 distinct CDR3 sequences, approximately 95% of them seen once. Material: CD8+ T cells from PBMCs. These receptors were taken from a human donor in good health.

This sequence joins TRBV6-5 and TRBJ2-7, with D possibly being TRBD1 (5 bases). Germline V CDR1 and CDR2: MNHEY, SVGAGI. The CDR3 covers 13 residues. Deletions cut 4 bases from V and 5 bases from J, with 12 bases between. CDR3 protein: CASSSQGNDEQYF. The CDR3 nucleotides read TGTGCCAGCAGTTCTCAGGGAAACGACGAGCAGTACTTC.

This clonotype is a singleton in its sample. The chain carries TRBV7-9 and TRBJ2-7; a possible D gene is TRBD1 (8 bases). Per the germline V gene, CDR1 is SEHNR and CDR2 is FQNEAQ (reference sequence). V was shortened by 5 bases and J by 3 bases, with 17 bases between the two germline ends. The CDR3 consists of 15 residues. CDR3 sequence reads: CASSLGQGGFYEQYV. The CDR3 DNA reads as TGTGCCAGCAGCCTAGGACAGGGAGGGTTCTACGAGCAGTACGTC.

Here the CDR3 DNA reads TGCAGCGTTGATCGGAACACTGAAGCTTTCTTT. Translation gives CSVDRNTEAFF. The chain has TRBV29-1 and TRBJ1-1, with no clear D. The CDR3 is made up of 11 amino acids. In germline, CDR1 is SQVTM, CDR2 ANQGSEA. V was pared by 3 bases and J by 1 base, with 3 bases between. The whole variable domain, filled in from reference TRBV29-1 and TRBJ1-1, reads SAVISQKPSRDICQRGTSLTIQCQVDSQVTMMFWYRQQPGQSLTLIATANQGSEATYESGFVIDKFPISRPNLTFSTLTVSNMSPEDSSIYLCSVDRNTEAFFGQGTRLTVV.

The chain carries TRBV27 and TRBJ1-2; D is unresolved. Trimming removed 1 base at V and 2 bases at J, with 8 bases between. The CDR3 covers 14 residues. Looked up from germline, CDR1 is MNHEY and CDR2 is SMNVEV (reference sequence). The CDR3 region is CASSLLGTNYGYTF. In DNA, the CDR3 is TGTGCCAGCAGTTTATTGGGTACCAACTATGGCTACACCTTC.

The chain recombines TRBV25-1 with TRBJ2-7, with a weak D call TRBD1 (6 bases). V gave up 10 bases and J gave up 5 bases, with 21 bases separating them. This CDR3 is built from 14 residues. The germline CDR1 and CDR2 sequences are MGHDK and SYGVNS. This chain's CDR3 is CATRLGAGFHEQYF. The CDR3 coding sequence is TGTGCCACCCGCCTGGGGGCAGGGTTCCACGAGCAGTACTTC.

The V and J genes are TRBV29-1 and TRBJ2-2; 11 nucleotides match TRBD1. The CDR3 consists of 16 residues. Looked up from germline, CDR1 is SQVTM and CDR2 is ANQGSEA. The V segment lost 7 bases and the J segment 6 bases; nucleotides outside the gene matches: 13. CDR3 protein: CSATGTGGSDSGELFF. The CDR3 DNA is TGCAGCGCCACCGGGACAGGGGGTTCCGATTCCGGGGAGCTGTTTTTT.

This chain links TRBV7-9 with TRBJ2-5; TRBD1 agrees at 8 bases. The CDR3 has 12 residues. The germline CDR1 and CDR2 sequences are SEHNR and FQNEAQ (reference sequence). The DNA of the CDR3 is TGTGCTGGCGAGACAGGGGAAGAGACCCAGTACTTC. Translation: CAGETGEETQYF.

Written as DNA, the CDR3 is TGCAGTGCCCAGAAGGCCGGCCCAACGAGAGAGACCCAGTACTTC. Amino acids: CSAQKAGPTRETQYF. This sequence joins TRBV20-1 and TRBJ2-5, with unresolved D. The CDR3 runs 15 residues. V was shortened by 6 bases and J by 4 bases, with 21 bases between the two germline ends. Germline CDR1 DFQATT, CDR2 SNEGSKA (reference sequence).

The genes are TRBV4-1 and TRBJ1-5; D is unclear. Germline V CDR1 and CDR2: MGHRA, YSYEKL. V lost 0 bases to trimming and J lost 3 bases, with 9 bases between them. The length of the CDR3 is 15 residues. The CDR3 protein is CASSQDRGINQPQHF. DNA for the CDR3: TGCGCCAGCAGCCAAGATCGAGGGATCAATCAGCCCCAGCATTTT.

This chain links TRBV9 with TRBJ1-1, with unresolved D. Germline CDR1 and CDR2: SGDLS and YYNGEE. Between the trimmed V and J ends, which lost 4 bases and 2 bases, there was a span of 12 bases. The CDR3 extends over 14 amino acids. The CDR3 sequence is CASSPWQVNTEAFF. The CDR3, as DNA: TGTGCCAGCAGCCCCTGGCAGGTTAACACTGAAGCTTTCTTT.

The V and J genes are TRBV7-9 and TRBJ2-1; D is unclear. Germline assignment: CDR1 SEHNR and CDR2 FQNEAQ (reference sequence). CDR3 length equals 14 residues. The V end lost 8 bases, the J end lost 3 bases, and 14 bases lay between the germline ends. CDR3 sequence reads: CASRKFIGYNEQFF. DNA for the CDR3: TGTGCCAGCCGAAAGTTCATAGGCTACAATGAGCAGTTCTTC.

This chain joins TRBV4-2 and TRBJ2-1; D remains ambiguous. This CDR3 is 13 amino acids long. Trimming pared 0 bases from V and 10 bases from J, leaving 10 bases between. Germline lookup yields CDR1 LGHNA and CDR2 YNFKEQ. CDR3 protein: CASSQDVGIEQFF. The CDR3 DNA reads as TGTGCCAGCAGCCAAGATGTTGGGATCGAGCAGTTCTTC.

V is TRBV29-1 and J is TRBJ2-1; no definite D call. The CDR3 spans 13 residues. Germline V gene data show CDR1 as SQVTM and CDR2 as ANQGSEA. Trimming shortened V by 3 bases and J by 7 bases, and 13 bases separated the two germline ends. The CDR3 DNA sequence: TGCAGCGTTGAGGTTAACTCCTTAAATGAGCAGTTCTTC. Translation: CSVEVNSLNEQFF.

This chain joins TRBV6-5 and TRBJ2-2; maybe TRBD2 (5 bases). The CDR3 extends over 16 amino acids. The V gene's germline CDR1 is MNHEY and CDR2 SVGAGI. V was shortened by 0 bases and J by 4 bases, with 12 bases between the two germline ends. The CDR3 here is CASSYSRVGSTGELFF. CDR3 DNA: TGTGCCAGCAGTTACTCGAGAGTGGGGAGCACCGGGGAGCTGTTTTTT.

The chain is built from TRBV29-1 and TRBJ2-7; D remains unclear. This CDR3 is built from 13 residues. Looked up from germline, CDR1 is SQVTM and CDR2 is ANQGSEA. V was shortened by 3 bases and J by 0 bases, with 9 bases between the two germline ends. The DNA of the CDR3 is TGCAGCGTTGATCGGGCAGGCTCCTACGAGCAGTACTTC. Amino acid sequence: CSVDRAGSYEQYF.

The chain uses TRBV13 and TRBJ2-7; D is unclear. This CDR3 comprises 14 residues. The V end was cut by 3 bases, the J end by 3 bases, with 12 bases between. CDR1 is PRHDT, CDR2 FYEKMQ, per germline (reference sequence). CDR3 loop: CASSLKPGDYEQYF. As DNA, the CDR3 is TGTGCCAGCAGCTTGAAGCCGGGCGACTACGAGCAGTACTTC.

The rearrangement uses TRBV2 and TRBJ2-7; tentative D call: TRBD1 (6 bases). This CDR3 is 18 amino acids long. CDR1 and CDR2 (germline): SNHLY, FYNNEI. V was pared by 2 bases and J by 4 bases, with 24 bases between. The CDR3 DNA is TGTGCCAGCAGTGAAACGTTGGGGATGAACAGGGTTGAATACGAGCAGTACTTC. This encodes CASSETLGMNRVEYEQYF.

The chain couples TRBV14 to TRBJ2-7; D is undetermined. Germline CDR1 is SGHDN and CDR2 is FVKESK. The germline V and J ends were trimmed by 4 bases and 2 bases, with 18 bases remaining between them. This CDR3 has 16 residues. The CDR3 coding sequence is TGTGCCAGCAGCCCAGACGCCGGACGGGTGGCCTACGAGCAGTACTTC. It yields the protein CASSPDAGRVAYEQYF.

The V gene is TRBV5-1, the J gene TRBJ1-1; tentatively, D is TRBD1 (6 bases). Trimming pared 4 bases from V and 6 bases from J, leaving 16 bases between. The CDR3 runs 14 residues. Germline-derived CDR1 and CDR2 are SGHRS and YFSETQ. CDR3 sequence: CASSEQGSVAEAFF. The DNA of the CDR3 is TGCGCCAGCAGCGAACAGGGATCCGTGGCTGAAGCTTTCTTT.

This clonotype was recorded once. The J gene is TRBJ2-4, the V gene TRBV18, with a weak D call TRBD1 (5 bases). Germline-derived CDR1 and CDR2 are KGHSH and LQKENI. Trimming took 6 bases from V and 0 from J, leaving 12 bases between them. The CDR3 is made up of 15 amino acids. The CDR3 DNA sequence: TGTGCCAGCTCTTTGGATAGGGGAGCCAAAAACATTCAGTACTTC. Protein: CASSLDRGAKNIQYF.

The chain uses TRBV4-1 and TRBJ1-5; 9 bases are a match to TRBD1. V was clipped by 3 bases and J by 6 bases; unmatched bases: 6. CDR3 length: 15 residues. The germline V gene has CDR1 MGHRA and CDR2 YSYEKL. CDR3 sequence (DNA): TGCGCCAGCAGCCACCTTACAGGGGGCGGTCAGCCCCAGCATTTT. It yields the protein CASSHLTGGGQPQHF.

CDR3 loop: CSVETGSGNEQFF. In DNA, the CDR3 is TGCAGCGTTGAGACAGGGTCTGGCAATGAGCAGTTCTTC. The chain joins TRBV29-1 to TRBJ2-1, with TRBD1 identical over 7 bases. CDR3 length: 13 amino acids. The J segment lost 6 bases and the V segment lost 3 bases, leaving 5 bases of the junction unmatched. Germline assignment: CDR1 SQVTM and CDR2 ANQGSEA.

The chain employs TRBV5-6 and TRBJ2-3; no definite D call. CDR1 is SGHDT, CDR2 YYEEEE, per germline. The CDR3 runs 12 residues. Trimming stripped 0 bases from V and 5 bases from J, with 4 bases between. DNA of the CDR3: TGTGCCAGCAGCTTGGGAAGAGATACGCAGTATTTT. It is translated as CASSLGRDTQYF.

A remark on this clonotype: One end of the junction does not line up with germline, which may come from a read error. The chain employs TRBV20-1 and TRBJ1-5; TRBD1 might be the D (5 bases). Germline V gene sequence: CDR1 DFQATT, CDR2 SNEGSKA (reference sequence). CDR3 size: 15 residues. The CDR3 DNA reads as TGCAGTGCTAGAGAATGGGGCTATAGCGATCAGCCCCAGCATTTT. Translating gives CSAREWGYSDQPQHF.

V is TRBV4-1 and J is TRBJ1-4, with 12 bases aligning to TRBD1. CDR3 length: 17 amino acids. CDR1 MGHRA and CDR2 YSYEKL come from the germline V gene. V trimming: 4 bases; J trimming: 8 bases; junction bases outside the gene matches: 11. This chain's CDR3 is CASSLSGQGAAGEKLFF. The CDR3 DNA follows: TGCGCCAGCAGCCTTTCGGGACAGGGGGCAGCAGGGGAAAAACTGTTTTTT.

This clonotype was observed once. The chain recombines TRBV19 with TRBJ1-5; possible D gene TRBD1, 5 bases. CDR1 is LNHDA and CDR2 is SQIVND in the germline V gene (reference sequence). V was shortened by 3 bases and J by 2 bases, with 11 bases between the two germline ends. There are 15 residues in the CDR3. The CDR3 loop reads CASSIGTGGNQPQHF. In nucleotides, the CDR3 is TGTGCCAGTAGTATTGGGACGGGAGGCAATCAGCCCCAGCATTTT.

The chain employs TRBV7-8 and TRBJ1-5; D not resolved. V was shortened by 4 bases and J by 4 bases, with 8 bases between the two germline ends. CDR1 is SGHVS and CDR2 is FQNEAQ in the germline V gene. The length of the CDR3 is 13 residues. The CDR3: CASSSGRNQPQHF. For the CDR3, the DNA is TGTGCCAGCAGCTCTGGGCGGAATCAGCCCCAGCATTTT.

This clonotype appeared a single time. V is TRBV15 and J is TRBJ2-2; D is possibly TRBD1 or TRBD2 (6 bases each). The CDR3 runs 15 residues. V dropped 1 base and J dropped 5 bases, with 11 bases sitting between them. Germline V CDR1 and CDR2: LNHNV, YYDKDF (reference sequence). The CDR3 DNA reads TGTGCCACCAGCAGAGTGGGGGGCTTAACCGGGGAGCTGTTTTTT. This translates into CATSRVGGLTGELFF.

The rearrangement links TRBV7-2 to TRBJ2-6; TRBD1 matches 9 bases. Trimming took 2 bases from V and 1 from J; bases not matched to a gene: 6. The CDR3 has 18 amino acids. Germline loops: CDR1 SGHTA, CDR2 FQGNSA. CDR3 protein: CASSLPRQGESGANVLTF. For the CDR3, the DNA is TGTGCCAGCAGCTTACCCCGACAGGGGGAATCTGGGGCCAACGTCCTGACTTTC.

CDR3 nucleotide sequence: TGTGCCACCAGCGGGGACAGGGGGCACAATCAGCCCCAGCATTTT. Translation: CATSGDRGHNQPQHF. The rearrangement uses TRBV15 and TRBJ1-5, with 12 bases identical to TRBD1. The CDR3 extends over 15 amino acids. The germline V gene encodes CDR1 LNHNV and CDR2 YYDKDF (reference sequence). V trimming: 5 bases; J trimming: 3 bases; junction bases outside the gene matches: 2.

The chain carries TRBV28 and TRBJ1-2, with TRBD1 identical over 7 bases. The CDR3 is 11 residues long. After removal of 8 bases from V and 4 bases from J, the junction contained 1 base not matched to a gene. The V gene's germline CDR1 is MDHEN and CDR2 SYDVKM. CDR3 residues: CASGDSYGYTF. In DNA form, the CDR3 reads TGTGCCAGCGGGGACAGCTATGGCTACACCTTC.

This chain uses TRBV5-6 with TRBJ2-1, with TRBD2 identical over 11 bases. The CDR3 is made up of 15 amino acids. Germline V lookup: CDR1 SGHDT, CDR2 YYEEEE. J gave up 4 bases and V 2 bases, and 2 bases lay outside the gene matches. In nucleotides, the CDR3 is TGTGCCAGCAGCTTTCGACTAGCGGGGTACAATGAGCAGTTCTTC. It specifies CASSFRLAGYNEQFF.